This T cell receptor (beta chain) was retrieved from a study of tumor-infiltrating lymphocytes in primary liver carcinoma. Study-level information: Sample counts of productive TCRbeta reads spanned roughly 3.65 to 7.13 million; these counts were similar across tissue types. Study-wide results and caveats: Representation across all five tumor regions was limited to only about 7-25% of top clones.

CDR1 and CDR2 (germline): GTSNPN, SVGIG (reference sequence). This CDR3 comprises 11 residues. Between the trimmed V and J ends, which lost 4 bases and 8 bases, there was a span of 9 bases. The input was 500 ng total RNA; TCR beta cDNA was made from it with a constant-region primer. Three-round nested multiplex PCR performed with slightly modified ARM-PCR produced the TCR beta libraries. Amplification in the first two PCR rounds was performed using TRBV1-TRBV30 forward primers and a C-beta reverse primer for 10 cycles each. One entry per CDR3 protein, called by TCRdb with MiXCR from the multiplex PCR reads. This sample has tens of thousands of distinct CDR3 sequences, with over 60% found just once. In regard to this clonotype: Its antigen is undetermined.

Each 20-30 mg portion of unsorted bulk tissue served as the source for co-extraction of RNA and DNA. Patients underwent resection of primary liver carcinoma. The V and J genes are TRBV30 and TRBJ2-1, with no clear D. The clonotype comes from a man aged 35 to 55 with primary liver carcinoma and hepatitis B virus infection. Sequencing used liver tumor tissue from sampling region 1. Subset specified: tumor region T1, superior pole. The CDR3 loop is CAWIGYDEQFF. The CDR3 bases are TGTGCCTGGATAGGATATGATGAGCAGTTCTTC.